This TCR beta chain is drawn from a study of tumor-infiltrating lymphocytes in primary liver carcinoma. Points on this clonotype: This sequence may be a read error, since a much larger clone differs from it by one base.

Reverse transcription of approximately 520 ng total RNA with a constant-region primer produced TCR beta cDNA. Three nested multiplex PCR rounds, a slightly modified ARM-PCR method, built the TCR beta libraries. One entry per CDR3 protein results from TCRdb running MiXCR on the multiplex PCR reads. The data show approximately 300,000 distinct CDR3 sequences, more than 55% seen once. They got blood RNA out of unsorted whole blood and also pulled out germline DNA. The sequence came from a man aged 40-49 years with primary liver carcinoma and hepatitis B virus infection. The sequenced sample consisted of peripheral blood.

CDR3: CASSVRAGANVLTF. In DNA, the CDR3 is TGTGCCAGCAGTGTTAGGGCCGGGGCCAACGTCCTGACTTTC. This rearrangement joins TRBV12-3 or TRBV12-4 to TRBJ2-6; no firm D call. Trimming pared 5 bases from V and 4 bases from J, leaving 9 bases between. This CDR3 is built from 14 residues.